What follows describes a single T cell receptor beta chain. Its matching antigen is unknown. Produced via immunoSEQ multiplex PCR; TCRdb's table is partial and in-frame only. The profile covers 2 million to 3 million clones, with approximately 94% appearing a single time and approximately 0.36% taken by the ten largest. The data originate from a study of shared clonotypes between healthy human individuals. Study-wide results and caveats: Compared with clonotypes that all four donors shared, non-shared clonotypes had lower generation probabilities. Of the naive CD4 clonotypes, approximately 5% were shared across a few donors.

The donor population consisted of healthy HIV-negative adults with no recent acute infections or vaccinations. The CDR3 has 15 amino acids. In germline, CDR1 is MNHEY, CDR2 SVGAGI. The trim removed 0 bases at V and 4 bases at J, leaving 3 bases unmatched. Material: naive CD4+ T cells from PBMCs. Indicated subset: CD45RA+ positively selected. The receptor was derived from a man between 18 and 29 years old in good health. Some clones in this sample may be carry-over from other donors' samples. This chain links TRBV6-5 with TRBJ2-3; 8 nucleotides agree with TRBD2. CDR3 DNA: TGTGCCAGCAGTTACTCGTCCGGGAGGGCAGATACGCAGTATTTT. Translating it yields CASSYSSGRADTQYF.